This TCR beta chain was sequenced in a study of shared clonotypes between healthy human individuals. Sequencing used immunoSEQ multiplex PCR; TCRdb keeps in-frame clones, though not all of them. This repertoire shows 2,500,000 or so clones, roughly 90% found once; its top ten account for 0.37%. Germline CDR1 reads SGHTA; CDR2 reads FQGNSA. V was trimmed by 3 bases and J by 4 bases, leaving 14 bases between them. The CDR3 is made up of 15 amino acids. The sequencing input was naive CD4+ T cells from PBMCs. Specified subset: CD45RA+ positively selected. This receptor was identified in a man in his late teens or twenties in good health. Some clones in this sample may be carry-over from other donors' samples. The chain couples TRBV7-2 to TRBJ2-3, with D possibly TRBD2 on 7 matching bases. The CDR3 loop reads CASSFGGRVADTQYF. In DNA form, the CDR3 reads TGTGCCAGCAGCTTCGGGGGGCGGGTCGCAGATACGCAGTATTTT.